This paragraph reports one T cell receptor (beta chain). The antigen remains unidentified. The ends were cut back, 8 bases at V and 1 base at J, with 17 bases in the middle. The germline V gene has CDR1 SGHTA and CDR2 FQGTGA. The CDR3 covers 15 residues. Sequenced by immunoSEQ multiplex PCR; TCRdb stores in-frame clones only, minus some. The sample carries approximately 100,000 clones, around 86% recorded once. The data belong to a study of graft-versus-host responses after intestinal transplantation. Study background: Transplants given to recipients were multivisceral, liver-intestinal, or isolated intestinal. Anti-thymocyte globulin induction, then tacrolimus and steroids for about three years, went to all recipients. General observations from the study: Some patients had graft-donor T cell macrochimerism. In their allografts, the ratios of graft-versus-host to host-versus-graft T cell clones were high.

The TCR was taken from a human patient who received an intestinal transplant, so some T cells may come from the graft donor. The sample consisted of PBMCs, taken 255 days after intestinal transplant. This rearrangement joins TRBV7-3 to TRBJ2-5, with D possibly matching TRBD2 (5 bases). The CDR3, as DNA: TGTGCCAGCGGGCGAGGGCCCTCTCCCCAAGAGACCCAGTACTTC. It yields the protein CASGRGPSPQETQYF.